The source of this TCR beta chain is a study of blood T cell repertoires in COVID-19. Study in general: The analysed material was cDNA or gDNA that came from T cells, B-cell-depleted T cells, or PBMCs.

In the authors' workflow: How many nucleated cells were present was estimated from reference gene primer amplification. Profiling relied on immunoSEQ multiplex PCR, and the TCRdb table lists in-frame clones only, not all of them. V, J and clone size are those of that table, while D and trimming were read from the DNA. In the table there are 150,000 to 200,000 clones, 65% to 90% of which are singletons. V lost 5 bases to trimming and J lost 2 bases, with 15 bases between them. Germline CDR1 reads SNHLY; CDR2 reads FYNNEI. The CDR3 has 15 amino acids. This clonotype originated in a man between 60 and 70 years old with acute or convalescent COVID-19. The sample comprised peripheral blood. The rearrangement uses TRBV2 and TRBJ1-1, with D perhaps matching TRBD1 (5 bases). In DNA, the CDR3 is TGTGCCAGCAGTAACCCCCAGGGTCGAAACACTGAAGCTTTCTTT. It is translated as CASSNPQGRNTEAFF.